Each of the 19 T cell receptor beta chains below was sequenced from the same sample in a study of blood T cell repertoires in COVID-19. The table came from immunoSEQ multiplex PCR; TCRdb's copy has only in-frame clones and leaves some out. The data show about 15,000 clones, more than 65% seen once. Sequencing was carried out using peripheral blood. These receptors originate from a human donor in a cohort sampled during active COVID-19.

The chain combines TRBV19 with TRBJ2-7, with D possibly TRBD2 on 5 matching bases. CDR1 is LNHDA and CDR2 is SQIVND in the germline V gene (reference sequence). V shed 5 bases and J shed 2 bases, with 13 bases lying between them. The CDR3 has 14 residues. The chain's CDR3 is CASSEGAGAYEQYF. In DNA, the CDR3 is TGTGCCAGTAGTGAGGGCGCAGGAGCCTACGAGCAGTACTTC.

The rearrangement uses TRBV9 and TRBJ2-1; 10 nucleotides align to TRBD2. Germline CDR1 and CDR2: SGDLS and YYNGEE. V gave up 3 bases and J gave up 3 bases; unmatched junction bases: 6. There are 16 residues in the CDR3. The CDR3 bases are TGTGCCAGCAGCGACCCTAGCGGGAGCGGCTACAATGAGCAGTTCTTC. It specifies CASSDPSGSGYNEQFF. The variable domain in full, completed from reference TRBV9 and TRBJ2-1, reads DSGVTQTPKHLITATGQRVTLRCSPRSGDLSVYWYQQSLDQGLQFLIQYYNGEERAKGNILERFSAQQFPDLHSELNLSSLELGDSALYFCASSDPSGSGYNEQFFGPGTRLTVL.

This rearrangement joins TRBV4-1 to TRBJ1-3; 9 bases match TRBD1. Germline lookup yields CDR1 MGHRA and CDR2 YSYEKL. The CDR3 runs 16 residues. The J segment lost 4 bases and the V segment lost 2 bases, leaving 6 bases of the junction unmatched. The CDR3 sequence is CASSQSPGTGGNTIYF. CDR3 sequence (DNA): TGCGCCAGCAGCCAATCGCCCGGGACAGGGGGAAACACCATATATTTT.

This sequence joins TRBV12-3 or TRBV12-4 and TRBJ2-7; TRBD1 is a possible D gene (7 bases). CDR3 length equals 13 residues. V dropped 5 bases and J dropped 3 bases, with 11 bases sitting between them. CDR3 sequence reads: CASSAGQLYEQYF. CDR3 nucleotide sequence: TGTGCCAGCAGTGCGGGACAGCTCTACGAGCAGTACTTC.

The rearrangement uses TRBV27 and TRBJ1-1, with 8 bases lining up with TRBD1. V dropped 6 bases and J dropped 4; count of bases not matched to a gene: 4. The length of the CDR3 is 13 residues. Germline-derived CDR1 and CDR2 are MNHEY and SMNVEV (reference sequence). Here the CDR3 reads CASRKTGGTEAFF. The CDR3 DNA is TGTGCCAGCAGAAAAACAGGGGGCACTGAAGCTTTCTTT.

The chain joins TRBV6-5 to TRBJ2-3, with 7 bases fitting TRBD2. Germline V gives CDR1 MNHEY, CDR2 SVGAGI. The junction had 4 bases not matched to a gene; V was cut back by 4 bases and J by 0 bases. The CDR3 has 15 residues. CDR3: CASSSSTSSTDTQYF. CDR3 coding DNA: TGTGCCAGCAGTTCGTCGACTAGCAGCACAGATACGCAGTATTTT.

The chain has TRBV9 and TRBJ1-3; 10 bases are shared with TRBD1. The CDR3 covers 17 residues. CDR1 is SGDLS and CDR2 is YYNGEE in the germline V gene. V lost 0 bases, J lost 0 bases, and 3 bases stayed unmatched. The CDR3 is CASSVEGQGLSGNTIYF. The CDR3 DNA follows: TGTGCCAGCAGCGTAGAGGGACAGGGGCTCTCTGGAAACACCATATATTTT.

This clone was recorded once. The gene calls are TRBV5-1 and TRBJ2-3; D remains unclear. V lost 0 bases and J lost 3, with 8 bases in between. The germline V gene encodes CDR1 SGHRS and CDR2 YFSETQ. The CDR3 is 14 residues long. DNA of the CDR3: TGCGCCAGCAGCTTGGGGCTAGGAACAGATACGCAGTATTTT. This translates into CASSLGLGTDTQYF.

The J gene is TRBJ2-7, the V gene TRBV9; D is perhaps TRBD1 (5 bases). Germline loops: CDR1 SGDLS, CDR2 YYNGEE. Trimming left V 4 bases short and J 7 bases short, with 15 bases between. The CDR3 length is 13 residues. DNA for the CDR3: TGTGCCAGCAGCCCTCACCCAGGGTATGAGCAGTACTTC. It yields the protein CASSPHPGYEQYF.

Within the sample, this clone is medium-sized (0.01 to 0.1%). This chain connects TRBV5-6 to TRBJ1-2, with TRBD1 matching 10 bases. V was clipped by 2 bases and J by 4 bases; unmatched bases: 11. The CDR3 is 17 residues long. Germline loops: CDR1 SGHDT, CDR2 YYEEEE. CDR3 nucleotides: TGTGCCAGCAGCTTTACCCCCGGGACAGGGGAACTCTATGGCTACACCTTC. Its protein product is CASSFTPGTGELYGYTF.

V gene TRBV14 combines with J gene TRBJ2-5, with D perhaps matching TRBD1 (6 bases). CDR3 length: 16 residues. V lost 4 bases to trimming and J lost 0 bases, with 15 bases between them. Germline CDR1 reads SGHDN; CDR2 reads FVKESK. CDR3 sequence (DNA): TGTGCCAGCAGCCGATTGGGGGCAGGGTACCAAGAGACCCAGTACTTC. Translating it yields CASSRLGAGYQETQYF.

V gene TRBV9 combines with J gene TRBJ1-5; 9 bases map to TRBD1. Unmatched junction bases numbered 16, after V lost 4 bases and J lost 5 bases. Germline CDR1 and CDR2: SGDLS and YYNGEE. The CDR3 extends over 18 amino acids. This CDR3 is CASSSRQEGQGTYQPQHF. The CDR3 DNA reads TGTGCCAGCAGCAGCCGACAAGAAGGACAGGGGACGTATCAGCCCCAGCATTTT.

The chain is built from TRBV2 and TRBJ2-5; 7 bases line up with TRBD1. Losses at the gene ends were 2 bases for V and 5 bases for J; bases not matched to a gene: 14. CDR3 size: 17 residues. The germline gives CDR1 SNHLY, CDR2 FYNNEI. CDR3 loop: CASSEFSVGRGLETQYF. CDR3 in DNA: TGTGCCAGCAGTGAATTTTCAGTCGGCAGGGGGTTGGAGACCCAGTACTTC.

The genes are TRBV28 and TRBJ2-7; 10 bases align to TRBD2. V dropped 2 bases and J dropped 3; count of bases not matched to a gene: 7. Germline-derived CDR1 and CDR2 are MDHEN and SYDVKM. This CDR3 is 16 amino acids long. CDR3 bases: TGTGCCAGCAGTTTACGGTCTAGCGGGAGTCTCTACGAGCAGTACTTC. This gives the protein CASSLRSSGSLYEQYF.

This chain connects TRBV5-4 to TRBJ2-7; TRBD2 matches 8 bases. The CDR3 length is 16 residues. CDR1 SGHNT and CDR2 YYREEE come from the germline V gene (reference sequence). With 1 base clipped from V and 0 bases from J, the junction kept 6 bases outside the gene matches. CDR3 DNA: TGTGCCAGCAGCTTGAGGGGCGGGGGGAGCTCCTACGAGCAGTACTTC. It encodes CASSLRGGGSSYEQYF.

This chain connects TRBV9 to TRBJ1-1; the match to TRBD1 covers 9 bases. Germline trimming cut 4 bases from V and 3 bases from J; bases unmatched to any gene: 1. Germline-derived CDR1 and CDR2 are SGDLS and YYNGEE. The CDR3 runs to 13 residues. The CDR3 bases are TGTGCCAGCAGCCGGACAGGGGACACTGAAGCTTTCTTT. This sequence encodes CASSRTGDTEAFF.

The chain recombines TRBV11-2 with TRBJ1-3; 7 bases line up with TRBD1. The length of the CDR3 is 17 residues. The germline CDR1 and CDR2 sequences are SGHAT and FQNNGV. The V and J ends lost 5 bases and 0 bases, in that order; junction bases with no gene match: 10. The CDR3 protein is CASSDRDRVFSGNTIYF. Here the CDR3 DNA reads TGTGCCAGCAGCGACCGGGACAGAGTTTTCTCTGGAAACACCATATATTTT.

The chain has TRBV5-1 and TRBJ2-5, with 9 bases matching TRBD1. With 4 bases clipped from V and 5 bases from J, the junction kept 9 bases outside the gene matches. CDR3 length: 15 amino acids. Germline values: CDR1 SGHRS, CDR2 YFSETQ. The CDR3 reads CASSRWTGVGETQYF. Here the CDR3 DNA reads TGCGCCAGCAGCCGGTGGACAGGGGTAGGGGAGACCCAGTACTTC.

The rearrangement links TRBV4-2 to TRBJ2-1; 10 bases are a match to TRBD2. The CDR3 is 20 residues long. V shed 1 base and J 5 bases; nucleotides not matched to a gene: 17. Per germline, CDR1 LGHNA and CDR2 YNFKEQ. The CDR3 here is CASSQVYLSSGSTDHNEQFF. CDR3 bases: TGTGCCAGCAGCCAAGTTTATCTATCTAGCGGGAGCACGGACCACAATGAGCAGTTCTTC.